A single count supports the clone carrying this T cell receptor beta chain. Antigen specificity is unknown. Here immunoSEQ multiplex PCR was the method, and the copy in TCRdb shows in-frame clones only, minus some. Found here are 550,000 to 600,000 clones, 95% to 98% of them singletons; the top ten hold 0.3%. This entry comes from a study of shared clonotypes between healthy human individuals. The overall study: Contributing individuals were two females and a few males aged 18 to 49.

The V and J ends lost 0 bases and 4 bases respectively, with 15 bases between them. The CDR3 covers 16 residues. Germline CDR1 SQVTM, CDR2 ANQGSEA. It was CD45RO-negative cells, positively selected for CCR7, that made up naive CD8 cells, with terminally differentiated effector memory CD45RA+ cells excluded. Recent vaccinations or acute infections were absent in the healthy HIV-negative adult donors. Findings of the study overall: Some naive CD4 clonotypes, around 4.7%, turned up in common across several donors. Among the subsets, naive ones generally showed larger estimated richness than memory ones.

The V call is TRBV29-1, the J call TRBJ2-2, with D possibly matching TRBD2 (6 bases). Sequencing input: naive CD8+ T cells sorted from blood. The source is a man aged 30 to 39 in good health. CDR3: CSVEDNLRAGTGELFF. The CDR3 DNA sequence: TGCAGCGTTGAAGATAATCTGCGAGCGGGCACCGGGGAGCTGTTTTTT.